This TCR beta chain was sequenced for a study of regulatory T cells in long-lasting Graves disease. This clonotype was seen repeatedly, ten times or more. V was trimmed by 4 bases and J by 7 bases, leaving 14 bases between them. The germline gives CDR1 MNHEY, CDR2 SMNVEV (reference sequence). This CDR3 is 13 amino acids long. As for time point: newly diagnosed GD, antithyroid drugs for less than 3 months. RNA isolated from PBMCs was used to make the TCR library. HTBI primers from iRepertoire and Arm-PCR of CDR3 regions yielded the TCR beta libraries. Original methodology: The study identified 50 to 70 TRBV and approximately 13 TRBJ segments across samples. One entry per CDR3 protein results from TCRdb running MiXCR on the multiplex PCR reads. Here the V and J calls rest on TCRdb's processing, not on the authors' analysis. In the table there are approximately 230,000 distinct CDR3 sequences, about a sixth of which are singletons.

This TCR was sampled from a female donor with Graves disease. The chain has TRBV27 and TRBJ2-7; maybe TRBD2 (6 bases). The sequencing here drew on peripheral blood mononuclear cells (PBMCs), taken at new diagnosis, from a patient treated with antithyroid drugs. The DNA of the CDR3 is TGTGCCAGCAGTTGGTCTGGAGCGGGTGAGCAGTACTTC. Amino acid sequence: CASSWSGAGEQYF.